This TCR beta chain was recovered during a study of shared T cell receptors in the human thymus. The repertoire was sequenced with immunoSEQ multiplex PCR; TCRdb's copy has only in-frame clones and lacks some. There are 600,000 to 900,000 clones in the sample; around 85% occur only once, and around 0.0094% lies in the top ten. This clone was recorded a few times. Germline V gene sequence: CDR1 LNHDA, CDR2 SQIVND (reference sequence). This CDR3 spans 15 amino acids. J was trimmed by 2 bases and V by 3 bases; bases with no gene match: 5. These same data were also listed under a study on human thymus T cells. That paper adds: Donors were healthy Finnish babies undergoing corrective operations for congenital heart defects.

The receptor's source is a girl under three years old with a congenital heart defect. The material sequenced was thymocytes. This chain joins TRBV19 and TRBJ1-2, with 8 bases aligning to TRBD1. The DNA for the CDR3 is TGTGCCAGTAGTATCGGGGACAGGCAGAACTATGGCTACACCTTC. Translating it yields CASSIGDRQNYGYTF.